What follows describes a single TCR beta chain. Its target is not known. The record originates from a study of T cell responses to AZD1222 COVID-19 vaccine. Study-wide points: Donors skewed white British and female; clonal diversity was possibly underestimated. Baseline antibody screening turned up just a handful of seropositive AZD1222 recipients. With dominance at 160-218 and 743-854, vaccine-associated CD4 TCRs spanned spike.

With 1 base removed from V and 3 bases from J, the gap between germline ends came to 8 bases. The CDR3 spans 14 residues. The germline gives CDR1 SEHNR, CDR2 FQNEAQ (reference sequence). Assay used: immunoSEQ multiplex PCR; TCRdb lists only in-frame clones, some missing. The sample yields roughly 130,000 clones, 75% to 90% seen once. Sequencing used peripheral blood, obtained on day 0 of AZD1222 vaccination. The sequence was obtained from an adult in good health. The chain joins TRBV7-9 to TRBJ2-3; weak D call: TRBD2 (5 bases). In DNA, the CDR3 is TGTGCCAGCAGCTTAGTCGGGGTTACAGATACGCAGTATTTT. As protein: CASSLVGVTDTQYF.